The 3 T cell receptor beta chains presented below share a single source sample, sequenced in a study of blood T cells in healthy people across ages. Then a second PCR, running roughly 6 to 11 cycles, was carried out with a sample-barcoded 5' primer and a J-beta primer mix. TCRdb reanalysed the 5' RACE reads using MiXCR and keeps one entry per CDR3 protein. There are about 760,000 distinct CDR3 sequences in the sample; around three fifths occur only once, and around 25% lies in the top ten. Sequencing was carried out using blood. These receptor sequences come from a man aged 35 to 55 in good health.

The gene calls are TRBV12-3 or TRBV12-4 and TRBJ2-7; no reliable D call. Trimming cost V 3 bases and J 0 bases, with 12 bases left between them. CDR3 size: 15 residues. CDR3 loop: CASSLMAIASYEQYF. CDR3 nucleotides: TGTGCCAGCAGTTTGATGGCAATAGCCTCCTACGAGCAGTACTTC.

This rearrangement joins TRBV9 to TRBJ2-1, with 8 bases lining up with TRBD2. The CDR3 is made up of 14 amino acids. V lost 0 bases to trimming and J lost 7 bases; unmatched junction nucleotides: 3. Germline loops: CDR1 SGDLS, CDR2 YYNGEE. DNA of the CDR3: TGTGCCAGCAGCGTAGCGGGAGGGCCGAATGAGCAGTTCTTC. Its translation is CASSVAGGPNEQFF.

V gene TRBV4-1 combines with J gene TRBJ2-7; D is unresolved. This CDR3 is 16 amino acids long. Trimming left V 1 base short and J 3 bases short, with 16 bases between. The germline V gene has CDR1 MGHRA and CDR2 YSYEKL. The CDR3 region is CASSQVTASFDYEQYF. CDR3 bases: TGCGCCAGCAGCCAAGTGACTGCTTCCTTCGACTACGAGCAGTACTTC.